One sample yielded the 30 T cell receptor beta chains listed below, sequenced in a study of blood T cell repertoires in COVID-19. Measured with immunoSEQ multiplex PCR; TCRdb has only the in-frame clones, and not every one. The sample records 350,000 or so clones, roughly 90% being singletons. Material for sequencing was PBMCs or T cells enriched from blood (not recorded which). The receptors were sampled from a woman aged 25 to 45 who had recovered from COVID-19.

The rearrangement uses TRBV29-1 and TRBJ1-1; D is ambiguous. Germline CDR1 reads SQVTM; CDR2 reads ANQGSEA. Trimming cost V 6 bases and J 2 bases, with 16 bases left between them. This CDR3 spans 14 amino acids. CDR3 coding DNA: TGCAGCGTCAAAACGGTGAACTTAAACACTGAAGCTTTCTTT. It encodes CSVKTVNLNTEAFF.

This rearrangement joins TRBV6-5 to TRBJ1-6, with D possibly being TRBD1 (6 bases). Germline CDR1 MNHEY, CDR2 SVGAGI. Trimming took off 3 bases at V and 7 bases at J, with 13 bases between the two ends. The CDR3 totals 15 residues. The CDR3 here is CASSYEQGKNSPLHF. CDR3 nucleotides: TGTGCCAGCAGTTATGAACAGGGTAAAAATTCACCCCTCCACTTT.

This clone was counted between two and nine times. The CDR3 sequence: CASSLGDLTPTQYF. The CDR3 DNA is TGCGCCAGCAGCTTGGGCGACTTAACCCCAACCCAGTACTTC. V and J are TRBV5-1 and TRBJ2-5; D is undetermined. The CDR3 totals 14 residues. Trimming cost V 0 bases and J 8 bases, with 14 bases left between them. Germline CDR1 SGHRS, CDR2 YFSETQ.

J is TRBJ1-1 and V is TRBV11-2; 12 positions agree with TRBD1. The ends lost 5 bases at V and 7 bases at J; junction bases unmatched: 11. Per germline, CDR1 SGHAT and CDR2 FQNNGV. CDR3 length: 16 residues. The CDR3 nucleotides are TGTGCCAGCAGCCCCCTACAAGGGACAGGGGGCATTGAAGCTTTCTTT. It encodes CASSPLQGTGGIEAFF.

The V gene is TRBV19, the J gene TRBJ1-2; TRBD1 matches 9 bases. In germline, CDR1 is LNHDA, CDR2 SQIVND (reference sequence). The V and J ends lost 5 bases and 4 bases, in that order; junction bases with no gene match: 8. The CDR3 runs 15 residues. CDR3 residues: CASSVRGTGLYGYTF. The DNA for the CDR3 is TGTGCCAGTAGTGTGCGGGGGACAGGGCTCTATGGCTACACCTTC.

The J gene is TRBJ2-1, the V gene TRBV9, with no clear D. Germline V gene lookup returns CDR1 SGDLS and CDR2 YYNGEE. Trimming left V 2 bases short and J 0 bases short, with 9 bases between. This CDR3 region has 15 residues. DNA of the CDR3: TGTGCCAGCAGCGTTCTAGGCAGCTCCTACAATGAGCAGTTCTTC. This translates into CASSVLGSSYNEQFF.

The rearrangement uses TRBV19 and TRBJ1-2; tentatively, D is TRBD1 (6 bases). Germline CDR1 LNHDA, CDR2 SQIVND (reference sequence). The CDR3 covers 12 residues. The V gene lost 3 bases and the J gene lost 7 bases, with 9 bases spanning the gap. The CDR3 sequence: CASSIGGLGYTF. CDR3 coding DNA: TGTGCCAGTAGTATCGGGGGGCTTGGCTACACCTTC.

As for this clone: Other nucleotide sequences in the sample specify the same CDR3. V gene TRBV30 combines with J gene TRBJ2-7, with 7 bases lining up with TRBD1. Germline CDR1 and CDR2: GTSNPN and SVGIG (reference sequence). The CDR3 contains 13 residues. V lost 3 bases, J lost 1 base, and 3 bases stayed unmatched. The CDR3 DNA sequence: TGTGCCTGGAGCCCGGGACAGTCCTACGAGCAGTACTTC. Protein product: CAWSPGQSYEQYF.

This clone was seen a few times. The V and J genes are TRBV4-1 and TRBJ1-2; D might be TRBD1 (5 bases). Trimming removed 7 bases at V and 3 bases at J, with 21 bases between. From germline, CDR1 is MGHRA and CDR2 YSYEKL. The CDR3 runs to 16 residues. The CDR3 protein is CASNYRAGLKDYGYTF. In DNA, the CDR3 is TGCGCCAGCAACTATAGGGCGGGACTCAAGGACTATGGCTACACCTTC.

The gene calls are TRBV11-2 and TRBJ1-5, with 8 positions matching TRBD1. The V and J ends lost 1 base and 4 bases, in that order; junction bases with no gene match: 3. The CDR3 spans 15 residues. Germline V CDR1 and CDR2: SGHAT, FQNNGV. The DNA for the CDR3 is TGTGCCAGCAGCTTAGCTCAGGGGGCGAATCAGCCCCAGCATTTT. It specifies CASSLAQGANQPQHF.

The chain combines TRBV5-5 with TRBJ2-1; 9 bases are a match to TRBD2. Germline V CDR1 and CDR2: SGHKS, YYEKEE (reference sequence). The V gene end was trimmed by 0 bases and the J gene end by 4 bases; junction bases not matched to a gene: 8. This CDR3 region has 17 residues. The DNA for the CDR3 is TGTGCCAGCAGCTTGGGTATGAGAGCGGGAGGATACAATGAGCAGTTCTTC. Protein product: CASSLGMRAGGYNEQFF.

The chain employs TRBV27 and TRBJ1-1; the D is unclear. V was trimmed by 2 bases and J by 4 bases, leaving 8 bases between them. The CDR3 spans 13 residues. Germline V gene lookup returns CDR1 MNHEY and CDR2 SMNVEV (reference sequence). CDR3 protein: CASSLGPSTEAFF. The CDR3 DNA reads TGTGCCAGCAGTTTAGGGCCGAGCACTGAAGCTTTCTTT.

The chain joins TRBV7-6 to TRBJ2-7; 8 bases line up with TRBD1. J was trimmed by 0 bases and V by 0 bases; bases with no gene match: 1. Germline values: CDR1 SGHVS, CDR2 FNYEAQ. This CDR3 contains 15 residues. The CDR3 protein is CASSLATGDSYEQYF. DNA for the CDR3: TGTGCCAGCAGCTTAGCGACAGGGGACTCCTACGAGCAGTACTTC.

The gene calls are TRBV27 and TRBJ2-2; 12 bases fit TRBD2. Germline assignment: CDR1 MNHEY and CDR2 SMNVEV (reference sequence). There are 22 residues in the CDR3. J lost 8 bases, V lost 2 bases, and 24 bases had no gene match. The DNA for the CDR3 is TGTGCCAGCAGTTTACCTCCCCCCTGGACTAGCGGGAAACGATTAGGACCGGGGGAGCTGTTTTTT. Amino acids: CASSLPPPWTSGKRLGPGELFF.

The chain carries TRBV6-1 and TRBJ2-1; no definite D call. From germline, CDR1 is MNHNS and CDR2 SASEGT. This CDR3 comprises 12 residues. V dropped 6 bases and J dropped 4 bases, with 7 bases sitting between them. CDR3: CASSDWYNEQFF. In nucleotides, the CDR3 is TGTGCCAGCAGCGACTGGTACAATGAGCAGTTCTTC.

This clone is a singleton in its sample. The chain is built from TRBV6-5 and TRBJ2-7; D call uncertain. V lost 0 bases and J 0 bases, leaving 9 bases between the germline ends. CDR1 is MNHEY, CDR2 SVGAGI, per germline. The CDR3 runs 15 residues. The CDR3 sequence: CASSYSGRFSYEQYF. Here the CDR3 DNA reads TGTGCCAGCAGTTACTCTGGTAGATTCTCCTACGAGCAGTACTTC.

The chain has TRBV6-5 and TRBJ2-2, with D possibly matching TRBD2 (5 bases). CDR1 is MNHEY and CDR2 is SVGAGI in the germline V gene. The CDR3 consists of 15 residues. The V and J ends lost 2 bases and 3 bases respectively, with 10 bases between them. The DNA for the CDR3 is TGTGCCAGCAGTTACGAACGGACTTACACCGGGGAGCTGTTTTTT. As protein: CASSYERTYTGELFF.

This chain connects TRBV2 to TRBJ2-2, with a weak D call TRBD1 (5 bases). Germline CDR1 reads SNHLY; CDR2 reads FYNNEI. This CDR3 is 12 amino acids long. V dropped 9 bases and J dropped 6 bases, with 11 bases sitting between them. In DNA, the CDR3 is TGTGCCAGTAAACAGGCAGCCGGGGAGCTGTTTTTT. This sequence encodes CASKQAAGELFF.

This chain joins TRBV4-1 and TRBJ1-2, with 11 bases lining up with TRBD1. This CDR3 has 15 residues. V lost 1 base to trimming and J lost 8 bases; unmatched junction nucleotides: 6. Germline CDR1 reads MGHRA; CDR2 reads YSYEKL. CDR3 sequence (DNA): TGCGCCAGCAGCCAAGGCGGACAGGGGGCTCGGGGCTACACCTTC. Its protein is CASSQGGQGARGYTF.

The V call is TRBV19, the J call TRBJ1-1; the match to TRBD1 covers 10 bases. This CDR3 is 14 amino acids long. In germline, CDR1 is LNHDA, CDR2 SQIVND (reference sequence). Trimming at V came to 1 base and at J to 5 bases, leaving 1 base not matched to a gene. The DNA for the CDR3 is TGTGCCAGTAGTATAGCGGGACAGGGGACTGAAGCTTTCTTT. It codes for CASSIAGQGTEAFF.

The V gene is TRBV7-9, the J gene TRBJ2-3; D is possibly TRBD2 (5 bases). The CDR3 is made up of 15 amino acids. The germline gives CDR1 SEHNR, CDR2 FQNEAQ (reference sequence). The germline V and J ends were trimmed by 0 bases and 1 base, with 8 bases remaining between them. The CDR3 loop reads CASSLAGVGTDTQYF. The CDR3 DNA reads as TGTGCCAGCAGCTTAGCCGGGGTGGGCACAGATACGCAGTATTTT.

The chain combines TRBV28 with TRBJ2-7; 14 bases line up with TRBD2. CDR3 length: 17 amino acids. Unmatched junction bases numbered 4, after V lost 1 base and J lost 2 bases. CDR1 is MDHEN, CDR2 SYDVKM, per germline. The chain's CDR3 is CASSLSTGLAGAYEQYF. For the CDR3, the DNA is TGTGCCAGCAGTTTATCCACGGGACTAGCGGGAGCCTACGAGCAGTACTTC.

The V call is TRBV5-1, the J call TRBJ1-2; perhaps TRBD1 as D (6 bases). The CDR3 contains 12 residues. The germline CDR1 and CDR2 sequences are SGHRS and YFSETQ. The V gene lost 6 bases and the J gene lost 6 bases, with 12 bases spanning the gap. CDR3 sequence (DNA): TGCGCCAGCAAAGGGGGAGGGCATGGCTACACCTTC. Protein: CASKGGGHGYTF.

The sample holds one count of this clone. V usage is TRBV3-1 (or the pseudogene TRBV3-2) and J usage is TRBJ2-7, with D perhaps TRBD2 (6 bases). The CDR3 totals 14 residues. Trimming took 5 bases from V and 1 from J, leaving 12 bases between them. In germline, CDR1 is LGHDT, CDR2 YNNKEL (reference sequence). CDR3 nucleotide sequence: TGTGCCAGCAGCAAGCCTGGGAGGTCCTACGAGCAGTACTTC. Its translation is CASSKPGRSYEQYF.

The chain employs TRBV7-2 and TRBJ1-2; 7 nucleotides match TRBD1. This CDR3 has 12 residues. Trimming removed 5 bases from V and 4 bases from J; junction bases left unmatched: 1. In germline, CDR1 is SGHTA, CDR2 FQGNSA. CDR3 amino acids: CASSRDSYGYTF. In nucleotides, the CDR3 is TGTGCCAGCAGCAGGGACAGCTATGGCTACACCTTC.

A word on this clone: Other DNA sequences in this sample translate to the same CDR3. This chain joins TRBV7-9 and TRBJ1-4, with D perhaps matching TRBD1 (5 bases). Germline V lookup: CDR1 SEHNR, CDR2 FQNEAQ (reference sequence). This CDR3 is 15 amino acids long. V dropped 4 bases and J dropped 8 bases, with 17 bases sitting between them. CDR3 region: CASSSPGGRGEKLFF. In DNA form, the CDR3 reads TGTGCCAGCAGCTCGCCGGGGGGAAGAGGAGAAAAACTGTTTTTT.

The chain employs TRBV9 and TRBJ2-1; the D gene is possibly TRBD2 (5 bases). Germline CDR1 SGDLS, CDR2 YYNGEE. V was pared by 3 bases and J by 1 base, with 11 bases between. This CDR3 contains 15 residues. CDR3 in DNA: TGTGCCAGCAGCGAACTAGGCATTTCCTACAATGAGCAGTTCTTC. This translates into CASSELGISYNEQFF.

CDR3 sequence (DNA): TGTGCCAGCAGCAATATGGAGGGAGGCATTCAGTACTTC. The encoded protein is CASSNMEGGIQYF. The V call is TRBV3-1 (or the pseudogene TRBV3-2), the J call TRBJ2-4, with D possibly being TRBD2 (6 bases). With 5 bases removed from V and 9 bases from J, the gap between germline ends came to 14 bases. CDR3 size: 13 residues. Germline loops: CDR1 LGHDT, CDR2 YNNKEL (reference sequence).

The gene calls are TRBV5-4 and TRBJ2-1, with D perhaps matching TRBD2 (6 bases). The CDR3 totals 13 residues. The V and J ends lost 3 bases and 7 bases respectively, with 11 bases between them. Per germline, CDR1 SGHNT and CDR2 YYREEE (reference sequence). The CDR3 DNA reads TGTGCCAGCAGCTCGCGGGGTGGGAATGAGCAGTTCTTC. Its translation is CASSSRGGNEQFF.

The rearrangement links TRBV7-2 to TRBJ2-7; 7 bases line up with TRBD1. The V segment lost 2 bases and the J segment 2 bases; nucleotides outside the gene matches: 9. Looked up from germline, CDR1 is SGHTA and CDR2 is FQGNSA. CDR3 length equals 16 residues. The chain's CDR3 is CASSLSSLGTAYEQYF. CDR3 DNA: TGTGCCAGCAGCTTAAGTTCCCTGGGGACAGCCTACGAGCAGTACTTC.